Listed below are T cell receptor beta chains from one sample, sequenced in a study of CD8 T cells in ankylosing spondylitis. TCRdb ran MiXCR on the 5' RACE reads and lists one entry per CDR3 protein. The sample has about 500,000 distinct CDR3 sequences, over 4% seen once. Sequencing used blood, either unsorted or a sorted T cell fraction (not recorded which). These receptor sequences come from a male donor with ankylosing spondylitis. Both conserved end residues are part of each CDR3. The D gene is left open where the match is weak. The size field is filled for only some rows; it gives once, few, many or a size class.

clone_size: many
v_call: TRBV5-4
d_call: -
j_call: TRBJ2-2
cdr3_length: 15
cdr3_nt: TGTGCCAGCAGCGAAGGGGTATTTAACGCCGGGGAGCTGTTTTTT
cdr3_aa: CASSEGVFNAGELFF

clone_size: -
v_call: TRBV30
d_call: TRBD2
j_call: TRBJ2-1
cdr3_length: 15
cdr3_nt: TGTGCCTGGAGTGGGAGGACTAGCGGGAGGAATGAGCAGTTCTTC
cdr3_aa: CAWSGRTSGRNEQFF

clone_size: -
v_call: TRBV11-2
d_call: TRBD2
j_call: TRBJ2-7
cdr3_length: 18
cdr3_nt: TGTGCCAGCAGCTTAGTACCCCCTAGCGGGAGGGACCGCTACGAGCAGTACTTC
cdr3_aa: CASSLVPPSGRDRYEQYF

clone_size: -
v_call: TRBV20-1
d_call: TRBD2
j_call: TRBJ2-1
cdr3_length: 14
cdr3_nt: TGCAGTGTCAGGACTAGCGGGAGGAACAATGAGCAGTTCTTC
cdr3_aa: CSVRTSGRNNEQFF

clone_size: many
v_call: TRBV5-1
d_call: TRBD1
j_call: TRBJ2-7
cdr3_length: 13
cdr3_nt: TGCGCCAGCTGGGACAGAGAGACCTACGAGCAGTACTTC
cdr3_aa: CASWDRETYEQYF

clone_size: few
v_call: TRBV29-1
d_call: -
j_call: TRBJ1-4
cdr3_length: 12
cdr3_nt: TGCAGCGTTAGAAAGGGCTCTGAAAAACTGTTTTTT
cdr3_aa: CSVRKGSEKLFF

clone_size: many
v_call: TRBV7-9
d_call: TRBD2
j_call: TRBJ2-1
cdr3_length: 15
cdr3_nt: TGTGCCAGCAGCTCCGGGACTAGCGTTGGGAATGAGCAGTTCTTC
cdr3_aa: CASSSGTSVGNEQFF

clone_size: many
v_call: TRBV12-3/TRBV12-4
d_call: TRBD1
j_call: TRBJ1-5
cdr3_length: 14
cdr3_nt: TGTGCCAGCAGTCCTACAGGGGGGAATCAGCCCCAGCATTTT
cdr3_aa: CASSPTGGNQPQHF

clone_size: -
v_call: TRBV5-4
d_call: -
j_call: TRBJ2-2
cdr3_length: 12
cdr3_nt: TGTGCCAGCAGCTTGTATCCCGGGGAGCTGTTTTTT
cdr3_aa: CASSLYPGELFF

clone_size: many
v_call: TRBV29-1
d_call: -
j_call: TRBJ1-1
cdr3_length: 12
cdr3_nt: TGCAGCGTCTGGGGGACCGGTTTTGAAGCTTTCTTT
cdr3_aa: CSVWGTGFEAFF

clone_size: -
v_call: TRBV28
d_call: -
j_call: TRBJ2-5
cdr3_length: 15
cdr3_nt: TGTGCCAGCAGCAACCCGGCCGGGGCCGGGGAGACCCAGTACTTC
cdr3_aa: CASSNPAGAGETQYF

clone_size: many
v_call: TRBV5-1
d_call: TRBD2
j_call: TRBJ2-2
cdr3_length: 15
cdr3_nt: TGCGCCAGCAGCTTGGTAACTAGCGGCACCGGGGAGCTGTTTTTT
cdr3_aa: CASSLVTSGTGELFF

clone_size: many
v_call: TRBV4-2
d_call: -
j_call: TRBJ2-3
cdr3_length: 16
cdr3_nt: TGTGCCAGCAGCTGGACCGGGGCCTCAGGAACAGATACGCAGTATTTT
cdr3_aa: CASSWTGASGTDTQYF

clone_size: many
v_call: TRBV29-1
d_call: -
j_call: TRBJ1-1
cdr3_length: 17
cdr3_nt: TGCAGCATATACCGGGGTGCGTTATACTCAATGAACACTGAAGCTTTCTTT
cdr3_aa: CSIYRGALYSMNTEAFF

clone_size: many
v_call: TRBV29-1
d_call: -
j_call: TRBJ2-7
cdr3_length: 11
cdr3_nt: TGCAGCGTTGTAGGAGTCTACGAGCAGTACTTC
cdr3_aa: CSVVGVYEQYF

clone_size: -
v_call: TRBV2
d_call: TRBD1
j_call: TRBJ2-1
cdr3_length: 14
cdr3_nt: TGTGCCAGCGAAGGGACAGGGTCCTACAATGAGCAGTTCTTC
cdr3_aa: CASEGTGSYNEQFF

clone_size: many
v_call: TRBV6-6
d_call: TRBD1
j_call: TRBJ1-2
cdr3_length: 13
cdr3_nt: TGTGCCAGCAGCCCTACAGGGGACCGTGGCTACACCTTC
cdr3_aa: CASSPTGDRGYTF

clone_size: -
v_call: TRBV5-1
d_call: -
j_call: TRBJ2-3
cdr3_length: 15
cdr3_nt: TGCGCCAGCAGCTTTACGAACAGCCTCACAGATACGCAGTATTTT
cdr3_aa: CASSFTNSLTDTQYF

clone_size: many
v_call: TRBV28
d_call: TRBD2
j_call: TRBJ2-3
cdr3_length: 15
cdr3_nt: TGTGCCAGCAGCCCAGCGGGGGAGCTCCCAGATACGCAGTATTTT
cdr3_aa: CASSPAGELPDTQYF

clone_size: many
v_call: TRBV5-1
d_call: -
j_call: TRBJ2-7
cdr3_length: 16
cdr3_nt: TGCGCCAGCAGCCCCGGACTGGGCAGGGGCCATTACGAGCAGTACTTC
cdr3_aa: CASSPGLGRGHYEQYF

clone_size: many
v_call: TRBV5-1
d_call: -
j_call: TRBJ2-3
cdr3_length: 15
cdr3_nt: TGCGCCAGCAGCACAGGACCCCAGGGTACAGATACGCAGTATTTT
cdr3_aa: CASSTGPQGTDTQYF

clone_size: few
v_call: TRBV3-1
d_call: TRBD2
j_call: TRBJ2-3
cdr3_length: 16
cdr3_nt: TGTGCCAGCAGCCCACATCCTAGCGGGGTGGGAGATACGCAGTATTTT
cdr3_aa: CASSPHPSGVGDTQYF

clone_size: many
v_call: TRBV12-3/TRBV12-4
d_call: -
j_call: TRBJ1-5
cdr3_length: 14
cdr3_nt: TGTGCCAGCAGTTTAGAGCAGGCCCACGGACCCCAGCATTTT
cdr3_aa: CASSLEQAHGPQHF

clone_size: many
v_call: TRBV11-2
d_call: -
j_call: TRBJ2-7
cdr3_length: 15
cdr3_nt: TGTGCCAGCAGCTTAGATGGAGACGGCTCCTACGAGCAGTACTTC
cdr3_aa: CASSLDGDGSYEQYF

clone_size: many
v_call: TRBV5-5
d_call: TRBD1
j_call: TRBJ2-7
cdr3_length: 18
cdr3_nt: TGTGCCAGCAGCGCCGGGACCAGGGGGCTGTTTGTGATTGACGAGCAGTACTTC
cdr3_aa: CASSAGTRGLFVIDEQYF